This passage covers 9 T cell receptor beta chains from one sample sequenced in a study of CD8 T cells in Susac syndrome. A quantity of about 0.45 to 1 ug RNA underwent reverse transcription using random hexamers. From the immunoSEQ multiplex PCR reads, TCRdb called clonotypes with MiXCR, one entry per CDR3 protein. The sample has about 300,000 distinct CDR3 sequences; 75% to 85% are singletons. Sequences were obtained from CD8+ T cells from PBMCs. These receptors were taken from a human donor with multiple sclerosis.

This clonotype was seen once. One end of the junction is discordant with germline, which a read error may explain. The CDR3 bases are TGTGCCACCAGCAGAGGCAGGGACCGCTACGAGCAGTGCTTC. Translating it yields CATSRGRDRYEQCF. The rearrangement joins TRBV15 to TRBJ2-7; the D gene could be TRBD1 or TRBD2 (5 bases each). This CDR3 is 14 amino acids long. Germline CDR1 LNHNV, CDR2 YYDKDF (reference sequence).

This chain uses TRBV27 with TRBJ2-7; D uncertain. Germline loops: CDR1 MNHEY, CDR2 SMNVEV (reference sequence). The CDR3 is made up of 14 amino acids. The V gene lost 6 bases and the J gene lost 3 bases, with 15 bases spanning the gap. This chain's CDR3 is CASSVGRFYYEQYF. Written as DNA, the CDR3 is TGTGCCAGCAGCGTTGGACGGTTCTACTACGAGCAGTACTTC.

The CDR3 DNA reads as TGCAGTGCTAGAGATCCCGGGACACTAGCGCGGCTCGAAAAACTGTTTTTT. It codes for CSARDPGTLARLEKLFF. V gene TRBV20-1 combines with J gene TRBJ1-4, with D possibly being TRBD1 (6 bases). Germline V gene lookup returns CDR1 DFQATT and CDR2 SNEGSKA (reference sequence). Trimming pared 0 bases from V and 8 bases from J, leaving 22 bases between. The CDR3 has 17 amino acids.

This clonotype was seen a handful of times. The rearrangement links TRBV25-1 to TRBJ2-3; tentatively, D is TRBD2 (5 bases). From germline, CDR1 is MGHDK and CDR2 SYGVNS. This CDR3 has 12 residues. V was shortened by 4 bases and J by 5 bases, with 7 bases between the two germline ends. The CDR3 DNA sequence: TGTGCCAGCAGTGCGGGGATAGATACGCAGTATTTT. The encoded protein is CASSAGIDTQYF.

Only one count was recorded for this clonotype. The J gene is TRBJ2-2, the V gene TRBV19; 14 nucleotides align to TRBD2. The CDR3 is made up of 17 amino acids. V gave up 1 base and J gave up 7 bases; unmatched junction bases: 5. Looked up from germline, CDR1 is LNHDA and CDR2 is SQIVND (reference sequence). The CDR3 DNA reads as TGTGCCAGTAGTATAGGACTAGCGGGAGGGCCTGGCGGGGAGCTGTTTTTT. Protein sequence: CASSIGLAGGPGGELFF. Combining the CDR3 with reference TRBV19 and TRBJ2-2 gives the whole variable domain DGGITQSPKYLFRKEGQNVTLSCEQNLNHDAMYWYRQDPGQGLRLIYYSQIVNDFQKGDIAEGYSVSREKKESFPLTVTSAQKNPTAFYLCASSIGLAGGPGGELFFGEGSRLTVL.

This sequence joins TRBV7-6 and TRBJ2-7; D perhaps matches TRBD1 (5 bases). The germline gives CDR1 SGHVS, CDR2 FNYEAQ. Trimming pared 4 bases from V and 3 bases from J, leaving 10 bases between. The CDR3 is 13 residues long. CDR3 loop: CASSSRQYYEQYF. In DNA, the CDR3 is TGTGCCAGCAGCTCAAGACAGTACTACGAGCAGTACTTC. Full variable domain (remainder filled in from reference TRBV7-6 and TRBJ2-7): GAGVSQSPRYKVTKRGQDVALRCDPISGHVSLYWYRQALGQGPEFLTYFNYEAQQDKSGLPNDRFSAERPEGSISTLTIQRTEQRDSAMYRCASSSRQYYEQYFGPGTRLTVT.

The V and J genes are TRBV29-1 and TRBJ2-7; possibly TRBD1 or TRBD2 for D (5 bases each). Germline V gene sequence: CDR1 SQVTM, CDR2 ANQGSEA. This CDR3 has 12 residues. The V and J ends lost 7 bases and 2 bases respectively, with 12 bases between them. This CDR3 is CSGRDGAYEQYF. The DNA for the CDR3 is TGCAGCGGCCGGGACGGGGCCTACGAGCAGTACTTC.

The chain recombines TRBV5-1 with TRBJ2-1; D not certain. The CDR3 consists of 12 residues. Trimming removed 0 bases at V and 8 bases at J, with 6 bases between. CDR1 SGHRS and CDR2 YFSETQ come from the germline V gene. The CDR3 spells CASSLGRDEQFF. As DNA, the CDR3 is TGCGCCAGCAGCTTGGGACGGGATGAGCAGTTCTTC.

The CDR3 region is CASSYGQGSNQPQHF. The CDR3 region has the DNA TGTGCCAGCAGCTACGGACAGGGTAGCAATCAGCCCCAGCATTTT. The J gene is TRBJ1-5, the V gene TRBV6-6; 8 bases are a match to TRBD1. V shed 6 bases, J shed 0 bases, and the junction held 4 bases outside the gene matches. Germline V gene data show CDR1 as MNHNY and CDR2 as SVGAGI (reference sequence). The CDR3 contains 15 residues.